The sequence of this T cell receptor beta chain was determined in a study of monozygotic twins with inflammatory bowel disease. With the 5' RACE reads reprocessed, TCRdb shows one record per CDR3 protein and no DNA. Found here are 300,000 to 350,000 distinct CDR3 sequences; the top ten clones hold 2%. Overall study findings and caveats: Support was lacking for any single strong IBD-associated signal or clonotype.

As to this clonotype: Its antigen is not known.

The source material was blood. This clonotype was sampled from a human donor with ulcerative colitis or Crohn's disease, or a healthy co-twin of an affected twin (not recorded which).

CDR3 amino acids: CASSLEAGAEQYF. This chain connects TRBV7-7 to TRBJ2-7; TCRdb's assignment of TRBD1 cannot be checked, as there is no DNA. This CDR3 has 13 amino acids. The germline V gene encodes CDR1 SSHAT and CDR2 FNYEAQ (reference sequence).